The clone carrying this T cell receptor beta chain was seen a handful of times. Its target is unknown. The CDR3 has 16 residues. With 7 bases clipped from V and 1 base from J, the junction kept 6 bases outside the gene matches. Germline V gives CDR1 SNHLY, CDR2 FYNNEI. Measured with immunoSEQ multiplex PCR; TCRdb has only the in-frame clones, and not every one. The profile shows just over 40,000 clones, 79% of them singletons. This record comes from a study of memory CD4+ T cells and cytomegalovirus serostatus. Study overall: Of the healthy Belgian adults, 9 were CMV seropositive and about 24 seronegative.

The sort gate was single viable CD3+CD4+CD8-CD45RO+ cells for memory CD4+ T cells. Serostatus was set by detecting CMV pp150, pp28, p38, p52 IgG. After thawing, CD4+ T cells were positively selected. Findings and caveats of the study: Suggested: most of the CMV-linked TCR signature lies in CD4+ memory cells.

The source material was memory CD4+ T cells from blood. V is TRBV2 and J is TRBJ1-6; TRBD1 agrees at 8 bases. The receptor was derived from an adult in good health and CMV-seronegative. This CDR3 is CASKTGGKSYNSPLHF. DNA for the CDR3: TGTGCCAGCAAAACAGGGGGAAAGTCCTATAATTCACCCCTCCACTTT.